This TCR beta chain was sequenced in a study of OX40 agonist ivuxolimab in advanced cancers. General notes on the study: Ivuxolimab was a fully human IgG2 agonistic monoclonal antibody targeting the costimulatory receptor OX40 (CD134). Intravenous ivuxolimab was administered to patients every 2 weeks at six dose levels: 0.01, 0.1, 0.3, 1.5, 3 and 10 mg/kg. Among the approximately 50 dose-escalation patients, approximately 20 had hepatocellular carcinoma, 15 or so melanoma, 9 renal cell carcinoma and 9 head and neck cancer. In the dose-escalation cohort, 75% to 85% of patients were male, and the mean age was around 60 years with a range of roughly 20 to 85. Patients were allowed to have had prior anti-PD-1, anti-PD-L1 or anti-CTLA-4 therapy, and around 37% of the dose-escalation patients had previously received checkpoint inhibitors. Three dose-escalation patients achieved partial responses, one with hepatocellular carcinoma and two with cutaneous melanoma. Peripheral TCRbeta sequencing aimed to test whether ivuxolimab altered TCR sequence diversity and caused clonal T-cell expansion. The paper covers the monotherapy dose-escalation part of the phase I ivuxolimab trial, which included N = 52 patients. Results the study describes overall, beyond this receptor: Clonal expansion of both CD4+ and CD8+ blood T cells was observed from baseline to week 6 at doses 0.1 to 3.0 mg/kg. After ivuxolimab, expanded clones were on average more numerous among CD8+ T cells than among CD4+ T cells. The antigen specificity of the clonally expanded peripheral T cells was not determined. Low levels of normalized T-cell clonal expansion were also seen in some patients who did not respond. In partial responders in the 0.1-3.0 mg/kg groups, normalized peripheral clonal expansion was found to be among the lowest, especially among CD8+ T cells.

Measured from the cysteine to the phenylalanine, the CDR3 is 13 residues long. Of the read, only the CDR3 DNA is kept; its 39 bases are in frame from base 1. The germline V gene encodes CDR1 GTSNPN and CDR2 SVGIG (reference sequence). Clipping removes 8 bases from V and 0 bases from J, with 6 as the unmatched junction base count. To sequence the TCRbeta CDR3 region, genomic DNA was isolated from the sorted cells. TCRbeta CDR3 regions were sequenced using the immunoSEQ Assay. TCRdb holds this immuneACCESS table with in-frame rearrangements only. Some clones are missing; in checked studies, unresolved V genes explain under half, and the rest has no known cause. The sample table shows 68,000 or so clones, and roughly four fifths are seen once. The ten largest clones take up approximately 10% of the sample. The trial excluded patients who had a history of autoimmune disease or were on systemic immunosuppression. Peripheral blood for TCR sequencing was collected from all dose cohorts at baseline, on cycle 4 day 1, and on cycle 7 day 1. Samples were obtained from an open-label, multicenter, first-in-human phase I dose-escalation trial of ivuxolimab. Adults with locally advanced or metastatic melanoma, renal cell, hepatocellular, or head and neck squamous cell carcinoma were enrolled in the trial. Before TCR sequencing, CD4+ T cells and CD8+ T cells from peripheral blood were sorted into separate populations.

This clone was counted a few times. This clone's antigen is unknown. No qualities accompany the bases; no much larger clone lies one base away. Specimen: CD4+ or CD8+ T cells sorted from blood, collected in a trial of the OX40 agonist ivuxolimab. The receptor comes from an adult with an advanced solid tumor such as melanoma, head and neck, liver or kidney cancer. The chain is made from TRBV30 and TRBJ1-2; 7 bases in between match TRBD1. The sequenced DNA is TGTGCCCTCCGGGACAGAACTAACTATGGCTACACCTTC. Translated, it gives CALRDRTNYGYTF.